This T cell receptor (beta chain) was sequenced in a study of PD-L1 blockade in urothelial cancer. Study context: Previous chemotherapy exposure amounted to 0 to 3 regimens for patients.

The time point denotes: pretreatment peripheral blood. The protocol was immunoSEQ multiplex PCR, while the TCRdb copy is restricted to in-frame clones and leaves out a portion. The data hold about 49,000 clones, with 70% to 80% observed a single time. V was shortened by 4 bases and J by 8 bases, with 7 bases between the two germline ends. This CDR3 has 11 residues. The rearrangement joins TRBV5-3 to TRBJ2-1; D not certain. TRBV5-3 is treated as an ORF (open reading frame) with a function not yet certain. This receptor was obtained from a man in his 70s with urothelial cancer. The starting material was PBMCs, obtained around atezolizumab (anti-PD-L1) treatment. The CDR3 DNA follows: TGTGCCAGAAGCCAGTACGATGAGCAGTTCTTC. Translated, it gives CARSQYDEQFF.